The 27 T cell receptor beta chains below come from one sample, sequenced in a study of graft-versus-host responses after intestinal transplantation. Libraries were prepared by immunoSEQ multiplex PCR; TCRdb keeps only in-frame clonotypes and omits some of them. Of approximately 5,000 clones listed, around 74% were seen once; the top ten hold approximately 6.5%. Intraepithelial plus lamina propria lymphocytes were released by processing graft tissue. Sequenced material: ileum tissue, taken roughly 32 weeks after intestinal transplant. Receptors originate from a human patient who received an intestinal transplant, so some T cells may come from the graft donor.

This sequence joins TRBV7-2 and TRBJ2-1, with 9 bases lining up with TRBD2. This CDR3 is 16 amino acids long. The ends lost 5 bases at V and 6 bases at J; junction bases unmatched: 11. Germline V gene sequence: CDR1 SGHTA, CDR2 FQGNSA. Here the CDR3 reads CASSQLVGTSTNEQFF. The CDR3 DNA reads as TGTGCCAGCAGCCAGCTGGTCGGGACTAGCACCAATGAGCAGTTCTTC. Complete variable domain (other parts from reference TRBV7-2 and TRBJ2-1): GAGVSQSPSNKVTEKGKDVELRCDPISGHTALYWYRQSLGQGLEFLIYFQGNSAPDKSGLPSDRFSAERTGGSVSTLTIQRTQQEDSAVYLCASSQLVGTSTNEQFFGPGTRLTVL.

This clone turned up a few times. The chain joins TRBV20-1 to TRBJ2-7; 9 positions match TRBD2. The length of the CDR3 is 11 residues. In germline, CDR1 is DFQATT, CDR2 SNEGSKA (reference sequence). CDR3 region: CRVPRGGEQYF. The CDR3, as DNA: TGCAGGGTCCCGCGGGGGGGGGAGCAGTACTTC.

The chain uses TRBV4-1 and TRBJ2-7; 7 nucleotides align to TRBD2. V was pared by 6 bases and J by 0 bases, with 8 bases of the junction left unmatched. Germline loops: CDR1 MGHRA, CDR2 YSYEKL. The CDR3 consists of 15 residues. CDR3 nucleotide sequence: TGCGCCAGCAGATTACTCGGCGGGGGCTCCTACGAGCAGTACTTC. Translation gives CASRLLGGGSYEQYF.

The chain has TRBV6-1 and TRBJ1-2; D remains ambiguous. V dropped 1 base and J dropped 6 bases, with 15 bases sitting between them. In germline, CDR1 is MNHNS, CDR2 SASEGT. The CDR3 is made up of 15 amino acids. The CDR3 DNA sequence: TGTGCCAGCAGTGAAGTCACACAGCTCCACGATGGCTACACCTTC. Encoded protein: CASSEVTQLHDGYTF.

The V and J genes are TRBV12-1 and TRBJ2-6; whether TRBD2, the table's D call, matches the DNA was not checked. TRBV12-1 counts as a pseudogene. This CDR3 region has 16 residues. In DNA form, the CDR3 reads TGTGCCAGCAGCCGACTAGGACAAAGTCGGGCCAACGTCCTGACTTTC. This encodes CASSRLGQSRANVLTF.

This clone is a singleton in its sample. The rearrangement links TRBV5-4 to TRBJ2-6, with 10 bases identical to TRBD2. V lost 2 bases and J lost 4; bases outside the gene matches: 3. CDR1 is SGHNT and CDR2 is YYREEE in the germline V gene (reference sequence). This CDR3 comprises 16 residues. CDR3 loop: CASSLLAGYGANVLTF. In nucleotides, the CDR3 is TGTGCCAGCAGCTTACTAGCGGGGTACGGGGCCAACGTCCTGACTTTC.

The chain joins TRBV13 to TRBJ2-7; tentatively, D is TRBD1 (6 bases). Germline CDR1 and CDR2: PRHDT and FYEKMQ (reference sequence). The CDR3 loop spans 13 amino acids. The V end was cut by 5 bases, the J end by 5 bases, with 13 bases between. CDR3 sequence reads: CASSLQGPNEQYF. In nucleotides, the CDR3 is TGTGCCAGCAGCCTACAGGGTCCCAACGAGCAGTACTTC.

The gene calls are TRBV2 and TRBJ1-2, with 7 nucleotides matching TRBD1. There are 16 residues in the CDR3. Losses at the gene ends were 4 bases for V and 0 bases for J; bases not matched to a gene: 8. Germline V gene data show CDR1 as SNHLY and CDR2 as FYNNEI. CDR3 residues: CASSVIQGGTNYGYTF. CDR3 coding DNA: TGTGCCAGCAGTGTCATCCAGGGGGGGACTAACTATGGCTACACCTTC.

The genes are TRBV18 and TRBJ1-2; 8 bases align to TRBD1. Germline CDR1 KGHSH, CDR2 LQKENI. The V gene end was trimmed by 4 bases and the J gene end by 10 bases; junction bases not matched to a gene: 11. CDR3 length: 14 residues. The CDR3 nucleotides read TGTGCCAGCTCACTACAGGACAGGGCAGATGACTACACCTTC. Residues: CASSLQDRADDYTF.

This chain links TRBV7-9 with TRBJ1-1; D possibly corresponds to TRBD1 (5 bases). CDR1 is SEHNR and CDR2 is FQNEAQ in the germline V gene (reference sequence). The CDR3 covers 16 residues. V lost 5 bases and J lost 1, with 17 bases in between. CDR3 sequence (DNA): TGTGCCAGCAGCCCAGTGGTTCCTGGGGCGAACACTGAAGCTTTCTTT. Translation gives CASSPVVPGANTEAFF.

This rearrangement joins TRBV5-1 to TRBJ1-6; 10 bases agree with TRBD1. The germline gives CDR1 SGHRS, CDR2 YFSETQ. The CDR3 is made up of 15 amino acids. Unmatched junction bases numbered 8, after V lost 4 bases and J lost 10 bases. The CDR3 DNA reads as TGCGCCAGCAGCAAAGACAGGGGGCTACACTCACCCCTCCACTTT. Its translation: CASSKDRGLHSPLHF.

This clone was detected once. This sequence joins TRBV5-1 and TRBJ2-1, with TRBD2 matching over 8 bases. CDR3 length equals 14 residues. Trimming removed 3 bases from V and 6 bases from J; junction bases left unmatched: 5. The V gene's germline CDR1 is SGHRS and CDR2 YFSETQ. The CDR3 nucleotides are TGCGCCAGCAGCTCGGGACTAGAAGGCAATGAGCAGTTCTTC. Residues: CASSSGLEGNEQFF.

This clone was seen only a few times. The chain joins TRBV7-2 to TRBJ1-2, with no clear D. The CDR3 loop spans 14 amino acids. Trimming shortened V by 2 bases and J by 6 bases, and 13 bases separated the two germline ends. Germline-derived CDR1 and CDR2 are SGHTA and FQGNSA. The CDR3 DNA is TGTGCCAGCAGCTTAACCCCAAGCCCCAATGGCTACACCTTC. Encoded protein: CASSLTPSPNGYTF. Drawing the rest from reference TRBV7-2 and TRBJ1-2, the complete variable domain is GAGVSQSPSNKVTEKGKDVELRCDPISGHTALYWYRQSLGQGLEFLIYFQGNSAPDKSGLPSDRFSAERTGGSVSTLTIQRTQQEDSAVYLCASSLTPSPNGYTFGSGTRLTVV.

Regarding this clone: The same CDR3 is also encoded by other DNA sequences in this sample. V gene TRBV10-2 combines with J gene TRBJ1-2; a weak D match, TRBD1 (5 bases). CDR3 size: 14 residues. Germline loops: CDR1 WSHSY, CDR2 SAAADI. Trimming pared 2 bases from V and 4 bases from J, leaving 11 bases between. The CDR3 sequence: CASSELERGYGYTF. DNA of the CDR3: TGCGCCAGCAGTGAGCTCGAGAGGGGCTATGGCTACACCTTC.

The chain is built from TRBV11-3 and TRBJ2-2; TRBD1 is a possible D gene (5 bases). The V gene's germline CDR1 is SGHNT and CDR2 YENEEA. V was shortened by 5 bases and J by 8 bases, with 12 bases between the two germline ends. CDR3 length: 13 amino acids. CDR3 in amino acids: CASSLARVGELFF. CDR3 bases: TGTGCCAGCAGCCTGGCCAGGGTGGGGGAGCTGTTTTTT.

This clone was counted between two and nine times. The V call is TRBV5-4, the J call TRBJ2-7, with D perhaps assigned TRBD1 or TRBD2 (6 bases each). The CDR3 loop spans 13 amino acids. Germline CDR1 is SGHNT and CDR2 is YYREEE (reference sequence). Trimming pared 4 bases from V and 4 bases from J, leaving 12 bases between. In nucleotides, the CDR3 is TGTGCCAGCAGCCCGGGGGACAATTACGAGCAGTACTTC. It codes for CASSPGDNYEQYF. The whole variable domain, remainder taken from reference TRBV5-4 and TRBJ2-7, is ETGVTQSPTHLIKTRGQQVTLRCSSQSGHNTVSWYQQALGQGPQFIFQYYREEENGRGNFPPRFSGLQFPNYSSELNVNALELDDSALYLCASSPGDNYEQYFGPGTRLTVT.

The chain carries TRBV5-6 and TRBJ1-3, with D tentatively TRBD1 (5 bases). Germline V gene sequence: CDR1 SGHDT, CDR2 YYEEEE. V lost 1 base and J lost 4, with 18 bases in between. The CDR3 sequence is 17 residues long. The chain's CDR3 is CASSLRQGRSTGNTIYF. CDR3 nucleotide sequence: TGTGCCAGCAGCTTGCGGCAGGGTCGCTCGACAGGAAACACCATATATTTT.

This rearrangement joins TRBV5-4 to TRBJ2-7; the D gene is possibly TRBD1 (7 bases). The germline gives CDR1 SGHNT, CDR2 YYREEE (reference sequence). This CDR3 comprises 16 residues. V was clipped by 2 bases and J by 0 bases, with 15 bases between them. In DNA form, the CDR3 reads TGTGCCAGCAGCTTTGAGGGGGGACAGATCTCCTACGAGCAGTACTTC. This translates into CASSFEGGQISYEQYF.

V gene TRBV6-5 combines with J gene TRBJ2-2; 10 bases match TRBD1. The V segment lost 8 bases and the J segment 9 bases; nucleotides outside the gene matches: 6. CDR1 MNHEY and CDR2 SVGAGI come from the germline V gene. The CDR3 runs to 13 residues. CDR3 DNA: TGTGCCAGCTTGGACAGGGGGAGCCGGGAGCTGTTTTTT. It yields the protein CASLDRGSRELFF.

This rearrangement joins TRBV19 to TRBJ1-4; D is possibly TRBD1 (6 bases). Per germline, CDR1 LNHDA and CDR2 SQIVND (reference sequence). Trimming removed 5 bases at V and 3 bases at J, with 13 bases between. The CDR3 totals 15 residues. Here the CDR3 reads CASSVGQKPNEKLFF. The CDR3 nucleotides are TGTGCCAGTAGTGTCGGACAGAAACCTAATGAAAAACTGTTTTTT.

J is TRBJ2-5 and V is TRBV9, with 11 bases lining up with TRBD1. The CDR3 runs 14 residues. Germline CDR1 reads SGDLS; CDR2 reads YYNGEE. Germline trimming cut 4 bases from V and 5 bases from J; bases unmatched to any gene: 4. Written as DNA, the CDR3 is TGTGCCAGCAGCCCCGGACAGGGGGCCGAGACCCAGTACTTC. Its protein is CASSPGQGAETQYF. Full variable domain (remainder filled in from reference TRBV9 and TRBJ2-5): DSGVTQTPKHLITATGQRVTLRCSPRSGDLSVYWYQQSLDQGLQFLIQYYNGEERAKGNILERFSAQQFPDLHSELNLSSLELGDSALYFCASSPGQGAETQYFGPGTRLLVL.

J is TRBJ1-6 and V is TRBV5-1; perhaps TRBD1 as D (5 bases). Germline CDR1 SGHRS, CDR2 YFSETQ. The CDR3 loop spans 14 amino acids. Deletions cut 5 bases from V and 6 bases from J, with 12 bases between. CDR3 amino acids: CASRTGEANSPLHF. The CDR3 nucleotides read TGCGCCAGCAGAACAGGAGAGGCTAATTCACCCCTCCACTTT.

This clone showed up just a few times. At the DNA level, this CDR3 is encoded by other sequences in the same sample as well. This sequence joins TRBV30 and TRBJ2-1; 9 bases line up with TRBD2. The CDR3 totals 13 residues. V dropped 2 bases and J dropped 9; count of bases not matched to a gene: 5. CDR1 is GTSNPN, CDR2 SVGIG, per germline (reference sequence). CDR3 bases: TGTGCCTGGAGTTTAGCGGGGGTCGGTGAGCAGTTCTTC. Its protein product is CAWSLAGVGEQFF.

As DNA, the CDR3 is TGTGCCAGTTCGTCGGGGGACGAGCAGTACTTC. Protein sequence: CASSSGDEQYF. V gene TRBV19 combines with J gene TRBJ2-7; D possibly corresponds to TRBD2 (6 bases). Per the germline V gene, CDR1 is LNHDA and CDR2 is SQIVND (reference sequence). The V end lost 8 bases, the J end lost 5 bases, and 10 bases lay between the germline ends. The CDR3 is 11 residues long.

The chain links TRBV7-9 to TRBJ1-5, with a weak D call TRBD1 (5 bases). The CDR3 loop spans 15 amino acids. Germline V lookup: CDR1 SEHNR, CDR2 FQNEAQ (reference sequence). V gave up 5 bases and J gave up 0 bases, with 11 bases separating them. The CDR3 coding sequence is TGTGCCAGCAGCGGGGGGGGAACTAGCAATCAGCCCCAGCATTTT. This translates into CASSGGGTSNQPQHF.

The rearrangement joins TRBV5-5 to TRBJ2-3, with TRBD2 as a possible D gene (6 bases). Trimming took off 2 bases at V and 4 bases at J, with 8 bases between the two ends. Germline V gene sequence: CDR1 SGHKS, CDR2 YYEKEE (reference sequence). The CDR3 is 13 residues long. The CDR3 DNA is TGTGCCAGCAGCTTATGGGAGGCAGATACGCAGTATTTT. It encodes CASSLWEADTQYF.

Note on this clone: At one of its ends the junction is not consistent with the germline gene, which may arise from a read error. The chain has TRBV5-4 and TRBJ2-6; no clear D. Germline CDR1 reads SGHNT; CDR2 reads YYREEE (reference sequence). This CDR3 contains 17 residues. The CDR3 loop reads CASGVCVPAKSGQRPDF. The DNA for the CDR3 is TGTGCCAGCGGAGTATGCGTACCAGCAAAGTCGGGCCAACGTCCTGACTTC.